This T cell receptor beta chain was documented in a study of cytomegalovirus exposure and HLA in healthy donors. CDR3 length: 12 amino acids. Per the germline V gene, CDR1 is SQVTM and CDR2 is ANQGSEA. Unmatched junction bases numbered 5, after V lost 1 base and J lost 10 bases. The PCR ran on 60 Vbeta and 13 Jbeta primers. Libraries were prepared by immunoSEQ multiplex PCR; TCRdb keeps only in-frame clonotypes and omits some of them. Of more than 85,000 clones listed, about three quarters are singletons. The chain combines TRBV29-1 with TRBJ1-1, with TRBD1 matching 8 bases. Sequencing was done on a sample of PBMCs. This TCR was recovered from a male donor in good health and CMV-seropositive. DNA of the CDR3: TGCAGCGTTGAAGTCTCGGGGACAGGAGCTTTCTTT. As protein: CSVEVSGTGAFF.